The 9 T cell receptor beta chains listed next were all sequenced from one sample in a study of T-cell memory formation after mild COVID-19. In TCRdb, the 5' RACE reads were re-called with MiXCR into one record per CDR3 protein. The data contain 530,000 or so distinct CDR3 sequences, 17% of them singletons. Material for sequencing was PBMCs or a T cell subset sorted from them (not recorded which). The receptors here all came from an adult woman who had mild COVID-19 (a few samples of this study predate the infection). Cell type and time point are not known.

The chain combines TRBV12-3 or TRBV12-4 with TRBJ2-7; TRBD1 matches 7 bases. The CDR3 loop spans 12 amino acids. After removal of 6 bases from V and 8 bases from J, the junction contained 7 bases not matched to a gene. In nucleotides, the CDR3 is TGTGCCAGCAGACTGACAGGGTCCCAGCAGTACTTC. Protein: CASRLTGSQQYF.

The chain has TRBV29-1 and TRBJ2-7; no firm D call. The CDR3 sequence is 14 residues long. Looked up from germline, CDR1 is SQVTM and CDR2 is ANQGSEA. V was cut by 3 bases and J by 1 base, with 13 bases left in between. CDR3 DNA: TGCAGCGTTGACGCCGGGTCTAAGTCCTACGAGCAGTACTTC. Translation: CSVDAGSKSYEQYF.

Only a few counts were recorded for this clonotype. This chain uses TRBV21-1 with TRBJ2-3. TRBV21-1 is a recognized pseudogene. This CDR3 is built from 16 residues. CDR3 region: CASSTARVPSTDTQYF. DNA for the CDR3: TGTGCCAGCAGCACGGCTCGGGTTCCTAGCACAGATACGCAGTATTTT.

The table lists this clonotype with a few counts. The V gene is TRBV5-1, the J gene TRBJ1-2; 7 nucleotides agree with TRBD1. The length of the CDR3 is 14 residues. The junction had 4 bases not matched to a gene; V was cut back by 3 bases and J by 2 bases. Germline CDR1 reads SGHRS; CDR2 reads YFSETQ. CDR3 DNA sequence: TGCGCCAGCAGCTCACAGGGGTTGAACTATGGCTACACCTTC. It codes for CASSSQGLNYGYTF.

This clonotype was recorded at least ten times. DNA for the CDR3: TGTGCCAGCAGATCACTAGCGGTCTCCTACAATGAGCAGTTCTTC. Translating it yields CASRSLAVSYNEQFF. The J gene is TRBJ2-1, the V gene TRBV6-2 or TRBV6-3; 8 bases agree with TRBD2. CDR1 and CDR2 (germline): MNHEY, SVGEGT. The CDR3 covers 15 residues. Trimming took 6 bases from V and 0 from J; bases not matched to a gene: 4.

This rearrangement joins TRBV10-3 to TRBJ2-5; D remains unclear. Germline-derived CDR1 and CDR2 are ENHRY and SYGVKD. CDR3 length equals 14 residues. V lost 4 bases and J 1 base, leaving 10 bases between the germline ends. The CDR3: CAISGWGFQETQYF. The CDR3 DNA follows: TGTGCCATCAGTGGGTGGGGATTCCAAGAGACCCAGTACTTC.

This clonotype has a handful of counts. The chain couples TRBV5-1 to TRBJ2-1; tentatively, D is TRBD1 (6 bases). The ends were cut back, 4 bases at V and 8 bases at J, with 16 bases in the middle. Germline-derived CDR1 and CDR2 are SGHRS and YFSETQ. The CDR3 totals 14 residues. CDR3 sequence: CASSIGQRLDEQFF. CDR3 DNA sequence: TGCGCCAGCAGCATAGGACAGAGGTTGGATGAGCAGTTCTTC.

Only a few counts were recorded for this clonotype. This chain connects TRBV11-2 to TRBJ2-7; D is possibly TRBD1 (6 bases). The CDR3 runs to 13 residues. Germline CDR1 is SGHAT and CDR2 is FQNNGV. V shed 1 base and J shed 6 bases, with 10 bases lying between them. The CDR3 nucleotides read TGTGCCAGCAGCTTAGGGACAGCTATCGAGCAGTACTTC. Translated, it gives CASSLGTAIEQYF.

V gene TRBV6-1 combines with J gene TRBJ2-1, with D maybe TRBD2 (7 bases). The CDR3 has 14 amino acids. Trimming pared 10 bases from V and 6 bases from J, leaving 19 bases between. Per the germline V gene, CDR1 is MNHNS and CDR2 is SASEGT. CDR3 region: CATYNTGRVNEQFF. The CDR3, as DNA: TGTGCCACCTATAACACAGGGAGGGTCAATGAGCAGTTCTTC.